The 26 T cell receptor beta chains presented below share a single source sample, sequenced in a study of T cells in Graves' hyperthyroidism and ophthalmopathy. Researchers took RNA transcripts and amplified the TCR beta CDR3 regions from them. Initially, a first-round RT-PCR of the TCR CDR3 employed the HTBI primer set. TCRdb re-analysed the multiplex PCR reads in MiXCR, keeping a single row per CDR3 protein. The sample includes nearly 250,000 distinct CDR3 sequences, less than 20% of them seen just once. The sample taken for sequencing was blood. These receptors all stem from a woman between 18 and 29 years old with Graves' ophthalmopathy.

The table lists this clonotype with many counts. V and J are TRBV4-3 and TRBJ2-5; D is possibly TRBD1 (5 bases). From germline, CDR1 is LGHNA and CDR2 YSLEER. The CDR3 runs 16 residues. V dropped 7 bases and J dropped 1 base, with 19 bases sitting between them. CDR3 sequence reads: CASTPGWGGAQETQYF. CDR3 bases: TGCGCCAGCACTCCCGGGTGGGGCGGAGCCCAAGAGACCCAGTACTTC.

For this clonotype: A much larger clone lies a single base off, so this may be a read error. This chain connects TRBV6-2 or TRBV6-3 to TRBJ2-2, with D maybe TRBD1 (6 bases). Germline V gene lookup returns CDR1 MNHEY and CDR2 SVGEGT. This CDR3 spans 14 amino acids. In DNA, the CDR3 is TGTGCCTGCAGTACAGGGATTAACACCGGGGAGCTGTTTTTT. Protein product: CACSTGINTGELFF.

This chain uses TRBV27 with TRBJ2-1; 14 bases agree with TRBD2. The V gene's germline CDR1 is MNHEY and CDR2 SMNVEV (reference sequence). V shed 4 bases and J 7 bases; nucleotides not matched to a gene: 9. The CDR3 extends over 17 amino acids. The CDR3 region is CASSSRLAGGLLNEQFF. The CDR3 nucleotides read TGTGCCAGCAGTTCCAGACTAGCGGGGGGGCTTTTGAATGAGCAGTTCTTC.

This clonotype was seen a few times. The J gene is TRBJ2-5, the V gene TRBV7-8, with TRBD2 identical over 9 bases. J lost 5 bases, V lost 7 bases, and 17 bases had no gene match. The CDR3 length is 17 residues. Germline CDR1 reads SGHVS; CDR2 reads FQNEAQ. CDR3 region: CASIRTGLAGISETQYF. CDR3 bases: TGTGCCAGCATCAGGACCGGGCTAGCGGGAATTAGCGAGACCCAGTACTTC.

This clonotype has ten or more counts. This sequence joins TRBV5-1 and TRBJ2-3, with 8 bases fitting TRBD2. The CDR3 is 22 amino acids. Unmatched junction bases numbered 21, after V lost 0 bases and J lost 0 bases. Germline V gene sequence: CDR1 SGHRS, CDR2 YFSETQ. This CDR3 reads CASSLVGLTRLIAGLSTDTQYF. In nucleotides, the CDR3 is TGCGCCAGCAGCTTGGTGGGACTGACCCGGCTAATAGCGGGGCTTAGCACAGATACGCAGTATTTT. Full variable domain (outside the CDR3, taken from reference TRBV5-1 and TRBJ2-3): KAGVTQTPRYLIKTRGQQVTLSCSPISGHRSVSWYQQTPGQGLQFLFEYFSETQRNKGNFPGRFSGRQFSNSRSEMNVSTLELGDSALYLCASSLVGLTRLIAGLSTDTQYFGPGTRLTVL.

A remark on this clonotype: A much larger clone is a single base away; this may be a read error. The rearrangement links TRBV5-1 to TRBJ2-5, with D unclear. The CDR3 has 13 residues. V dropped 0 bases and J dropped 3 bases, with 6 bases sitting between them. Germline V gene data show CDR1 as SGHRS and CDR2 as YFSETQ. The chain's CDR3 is CASSLVKEETQYF. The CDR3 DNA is TGCGCCAGCAGCTTGGTCAAGGAAGAGACCCAGTACTTC.

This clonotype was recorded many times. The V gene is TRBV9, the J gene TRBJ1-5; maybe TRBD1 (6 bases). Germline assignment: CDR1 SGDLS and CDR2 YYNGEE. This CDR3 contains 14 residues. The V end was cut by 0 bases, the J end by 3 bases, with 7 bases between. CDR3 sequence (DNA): TGTGCCAGCAGCGTAGGGACAGCCAATCAGCCCCAGCATTTT. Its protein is CASSVGTANQPQHF.

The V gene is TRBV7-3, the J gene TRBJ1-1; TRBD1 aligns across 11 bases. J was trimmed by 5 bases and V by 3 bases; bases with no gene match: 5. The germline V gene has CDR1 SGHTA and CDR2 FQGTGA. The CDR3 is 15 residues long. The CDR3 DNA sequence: TGTGCCAGCAGCTTTACCGGGACAGGGGGTACTGAAGCTTTCTTT. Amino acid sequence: CASSFTGTGGTEAFF.

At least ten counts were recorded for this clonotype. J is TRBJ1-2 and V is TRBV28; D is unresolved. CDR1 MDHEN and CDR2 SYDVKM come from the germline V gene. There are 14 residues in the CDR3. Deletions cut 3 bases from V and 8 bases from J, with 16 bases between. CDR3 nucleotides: TGTGCCAGCAGTTTGCCCCGGGTCCCCAGCGGCTACACCTTC. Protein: CASSLPRVPSGYTF.

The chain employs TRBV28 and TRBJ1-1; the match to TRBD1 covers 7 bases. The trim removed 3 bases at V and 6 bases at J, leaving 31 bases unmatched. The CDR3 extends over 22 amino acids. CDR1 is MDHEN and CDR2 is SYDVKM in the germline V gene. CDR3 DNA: TGTGCCAGCAGTTTGGTGTGGTTGCGGGGGGCGCGGACAGGAGGGCTTAGAGCTGAAGCTTTCTTT. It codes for CASSLVWLRGARTGGLRAEAFF. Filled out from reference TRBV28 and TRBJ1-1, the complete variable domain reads DVKVTQSSRYLVKRTGEKVFLECVQDMDHENMFWYRQDPGLGLRLIYFSYDVKMKEKGDIPEGYSVSREKKERFSLILESASTNQTSMYLCASSLVWLRGARTGGLRAEAFFGQGTRLTVV.

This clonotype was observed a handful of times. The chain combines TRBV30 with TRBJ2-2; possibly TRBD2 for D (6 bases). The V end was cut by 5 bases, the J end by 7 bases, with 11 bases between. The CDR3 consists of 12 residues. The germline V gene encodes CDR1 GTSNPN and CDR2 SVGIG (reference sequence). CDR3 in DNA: TGTGCCTGGGGAGGAGGGTTCGGGGAGCTGTTTTTT. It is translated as CAWGGGFGELFF.

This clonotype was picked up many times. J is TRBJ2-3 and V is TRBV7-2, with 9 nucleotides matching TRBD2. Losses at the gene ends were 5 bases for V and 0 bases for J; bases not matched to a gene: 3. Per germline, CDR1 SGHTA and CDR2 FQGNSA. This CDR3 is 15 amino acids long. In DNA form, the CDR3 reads TGTGCCAGCAGCGTTAGCGGGAGTAGCACAGATACGCAGTATTTT. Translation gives CASSVSGSSTDTQYF.

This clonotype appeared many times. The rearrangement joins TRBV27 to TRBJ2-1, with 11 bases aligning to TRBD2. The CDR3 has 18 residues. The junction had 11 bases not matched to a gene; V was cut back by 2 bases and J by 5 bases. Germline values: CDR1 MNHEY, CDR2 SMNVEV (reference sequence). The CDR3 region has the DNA TGTGCCAGCAGTTTAAGGAGAACTAGCGGGAGTCTAGACAATGAGCAGTTCTTC. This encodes CASSLRRTSGSLDNEQFF.

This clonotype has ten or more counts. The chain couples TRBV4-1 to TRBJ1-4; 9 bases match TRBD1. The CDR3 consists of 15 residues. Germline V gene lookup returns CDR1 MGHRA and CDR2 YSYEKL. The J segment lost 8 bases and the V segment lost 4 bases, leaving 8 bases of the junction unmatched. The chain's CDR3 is CASSLEGQGREKLFF. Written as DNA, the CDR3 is TGCGCCAGCAGCCTGGAGGGACAGGGACGGGAAAAACTGTTTTTT.

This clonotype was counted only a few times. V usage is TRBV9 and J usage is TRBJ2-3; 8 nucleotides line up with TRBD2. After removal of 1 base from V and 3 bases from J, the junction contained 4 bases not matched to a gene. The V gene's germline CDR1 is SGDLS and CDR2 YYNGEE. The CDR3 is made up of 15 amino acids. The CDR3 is CASSVSGRVTDTQYF. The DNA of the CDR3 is TGTGCCAGCAGCGTAAGCGGGAGAGTTACAGATACGCAGTATTTT.

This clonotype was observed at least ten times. The CDR3: CSVEFGGIRTEAFF. CDR3 coding DNA: TGCAGCGTTGAATTTGGGGGGATTCGGACTGAAGCTTTCTTT. V usage is TRBV29-1 and J usage is TRBJ1-1, with D possibly matching TRBD1 (5 bases). Trimming took off 2 bases at V and 5 bases at J, with 15 bases between the two ends. Germline CDR1 SQVTM, CDR2 ANQGSEA. The CDR3 is 14 amino acids. The variable domain in full, completed from reference TRBV29-1 and TRBJ1-1, reads SAVISQKPSRDICQRGTSLTIQCQVDSQVTMMFWYRQQPGQSLTLIATANQGSEATYESGFVIDKFPISRPNLTFSTLTVSNMSPEDSSIYLCSVEFGGIRTEAFFGQGTRLTVV.

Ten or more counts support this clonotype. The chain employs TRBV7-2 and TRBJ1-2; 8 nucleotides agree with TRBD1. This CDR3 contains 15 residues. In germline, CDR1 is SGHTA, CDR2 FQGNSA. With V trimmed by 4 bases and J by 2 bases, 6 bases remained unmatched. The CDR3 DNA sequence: TGTGCCAGCAGCTCTCTTCGACAGGGGAACTATGGCTACACCTTC. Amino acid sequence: CASSSLRQGNYGYTF.

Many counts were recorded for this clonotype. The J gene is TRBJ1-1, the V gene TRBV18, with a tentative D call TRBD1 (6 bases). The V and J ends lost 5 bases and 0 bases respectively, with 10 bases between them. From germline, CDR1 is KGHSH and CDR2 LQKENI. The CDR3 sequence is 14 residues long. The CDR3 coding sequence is TGTGCCAGCTCAGGGACACCCATGAACACTGAAGCTTTCTTT. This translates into CASSGTPMNTEAFF.

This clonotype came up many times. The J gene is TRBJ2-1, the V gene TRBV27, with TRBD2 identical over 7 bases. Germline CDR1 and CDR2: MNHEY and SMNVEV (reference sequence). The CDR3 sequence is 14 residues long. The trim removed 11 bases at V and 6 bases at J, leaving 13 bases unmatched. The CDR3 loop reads CASGGEGLSNEQFF. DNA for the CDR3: TGTGCCTCCGGTGGGGAGGGCCTTTCCAATGAGCAGTTCTTC.

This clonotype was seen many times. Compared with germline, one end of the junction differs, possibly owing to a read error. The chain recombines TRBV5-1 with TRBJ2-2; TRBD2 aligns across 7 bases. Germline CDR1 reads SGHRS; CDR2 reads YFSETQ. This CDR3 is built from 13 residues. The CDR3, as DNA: TGTGCCAGCAGCCTTAGCGGGACCGGGGAGCTGTTTTTT. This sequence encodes CASSLSGTGELFF.

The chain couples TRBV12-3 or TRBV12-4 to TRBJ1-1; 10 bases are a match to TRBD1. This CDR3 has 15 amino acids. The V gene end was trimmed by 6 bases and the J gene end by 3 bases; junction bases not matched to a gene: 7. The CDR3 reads CASSLDRGRDTEAFF. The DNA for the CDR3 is TGTGCCAGCAGCCTTGACAGGGGGCGAGACACTGAAGCTTTCTTT.

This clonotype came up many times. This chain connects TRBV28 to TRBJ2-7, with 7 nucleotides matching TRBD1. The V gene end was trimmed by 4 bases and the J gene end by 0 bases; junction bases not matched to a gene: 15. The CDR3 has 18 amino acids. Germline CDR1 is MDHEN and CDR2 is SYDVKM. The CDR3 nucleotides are TGTGCCAGCAGTTCCCATTCGTATCAGACAGGGAACTCCTACGAGCAGTACTTC. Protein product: CASSSHSYQTGNSYEQYF.

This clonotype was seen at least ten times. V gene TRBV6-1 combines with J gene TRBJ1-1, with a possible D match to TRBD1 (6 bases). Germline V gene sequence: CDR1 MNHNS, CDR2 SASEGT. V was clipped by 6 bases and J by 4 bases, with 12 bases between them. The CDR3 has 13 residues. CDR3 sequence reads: CASRKQGGTEAFF. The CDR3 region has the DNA TGTGCCAGCAGGAAACAGGGCGGCACTGAAGCTTTCTTT.

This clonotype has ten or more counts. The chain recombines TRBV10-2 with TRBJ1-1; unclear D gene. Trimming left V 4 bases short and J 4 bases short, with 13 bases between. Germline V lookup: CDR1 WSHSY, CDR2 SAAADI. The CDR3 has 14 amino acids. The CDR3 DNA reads TGCGCCAGCAGTGGTACCTCGAGTAGCACTGAAGCTTTCTTT. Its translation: CASSGTSSSTEAFF.

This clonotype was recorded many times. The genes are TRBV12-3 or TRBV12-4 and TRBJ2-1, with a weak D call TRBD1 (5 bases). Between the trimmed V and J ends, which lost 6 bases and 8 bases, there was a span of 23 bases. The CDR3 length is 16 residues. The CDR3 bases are TGTGCCAGCAGCCCTAGGCGATCTATCCTAGGGGATGAGCAGTTCTTC. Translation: CASSPRRSILGDEQFF.

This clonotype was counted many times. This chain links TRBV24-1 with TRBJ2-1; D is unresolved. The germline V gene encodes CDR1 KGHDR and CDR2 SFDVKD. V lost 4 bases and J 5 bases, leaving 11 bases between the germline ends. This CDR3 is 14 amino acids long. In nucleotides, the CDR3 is TGTGCCACCAGTGAACCGGACCAACACAATGAGCAGTTCTTC. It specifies CATSEPDQHNEQFF.